This is a list of T cell receptor beta chains from one sample in a study of T-cell memory formation after mild COVID-19. One entry per CDR3 protein results from TCRdb running MiXCR on the 5' RACE reads. The sample holds under 150,000 distinct CDR3 sequences, roughly 15% seen once. Specimen: PBMCs or a T cell subset sorted from them (not recorded which). These receptors were taken from an adult woman who had mild COVID-19 (a few samples of this study predate the infection). Cell type and time point are not known. The CDR3 runs from the conserved cysteine through the conserved F or W. Fields, in order: D gene, CDR3 length, J gene, clone size, V gene, CDR3 protein, CDR3 DNA. D genes are given only for firm matches. Only part of the rows carry a size: once, few, many, or a class if the clone is expanded.

D: -; length: 12; J: TRBJ1-2; size: -; V: TRBV12-3/TRBV12-4; CDR3: CASSLAQHGYTF; DNA: TGTGCCAGCAGTTTAGCACAGCATGGCTACACCTTC
D: TRBD2; length: 15; J: TRBJ2-1; size: -; V: TRBV6-1; CDR3: CASEVARGGSNEQFF; DNA: TGTGCCAGCGAAGTCGCCCGGGGGGGCTCGAATGAGCAGTTCTTC
D: TRBD2; length: 16; J: TRBJ2-3; size: few; V: TRBV18; CDR3: CASSPTGTSIVDTQYF; DNA: TGTGCCAGCTCACCAACCGGGACTAGCATCGTCGATACGCAGTATTTT
D: -; length: 16; J: TRBJ1-2; size: few; V: TRBV6-2/TRBV6-3; CDR3: CASKTRTDKKSYGYTF; DNA: TGTGCCAGCAAAACCCGGACAGACAAAAAGAGCTATGGCTACACCTTC
D: TRBD1; length: 15; J: TRBJ2-6; size: -; V: TRBV9; CDR3: CASSLQGAGANVLTF; DNA: TGTGCCAGCAGCCTACAGGGGGCCGGGGCCAACGTCCTGACTTTC
D: -; length: 18; J: TRBJ2-5; size: few; V: TRBV21-1; CDR3: CASSSPGASGGAKETQYF; DNA: TGTGCCAGCAGCTCGCCAGGGGCTAGCGGGGGGGCGAAAGAGACCCAGTACTTC
D: TRBD1; length: 16; J: TRBJ2-1; size: -; V: TRBV12-3/TRBV12-4; CDR3: CASSLFSGQAYNEQFF; DNA: TGTGCCAGCAGTTTATTCTCGGGACAGGCCTACAATGAGCAGTTCTTC
D: -; length: 14; J: TRBJ2-7; size: -; V: TRBV5-1; CDR3: CASSSTPGSSEQYF; DNA: TGCGCCAGCAGCTCAACCCCAGGGAGCTCCGAGCAGTACTTC
D: -; length: 13; J: TRBJ1-1; size: -; V: TRBV4-3; CDR3: CASSQSGVTEAFF; DNA: TGCGCCAGCAGCCAGTCGGGGGTGACTGAAGCTTTCTTT
D: TRBD1; length: 17; J: TRBJ1-1; size: -; V: TRBV13; CDR3: CASSVRDRGQKNTEAFF; DNA: TGTGCCAGCAGCGTCCGGGACAGGGGCCAAAAGAATACTGAAGCTTTCTTT
D: -; length: 14; J: TRBJ2-2; size: few; V: TRBV7-9; CDR3: CASSLRDRPGLLFF; DNA: TGTGCCAGCAGCTTAAGAGACAGACCTGGATTGCTGTTTTTT
D: -; length: 13; J: TRBJ2-5; size: -; V: TRBV12-3/TRBV12-4; CDR3: CASSFHGGETQYF; DNA: TGTGCCAGCAGTTTCCACGGAGGAGAGACCCAGTACTTC
D: TRBD2; length: 15; J: TRBJ2-2; size: -; V: TRBV7-8; CDR3: CASSLEAGGTGELFF; DNA: TGTGCCAGCAGCTTAGAAGCGGGAGGTACCGGGGAGCTGTTTTTT
D: -; length: 14; J: TRBJ2-5; size: few; V: TRBV7-8; CDR3: CASSFDLASQAQYF; DNA: TGTGCCAGCAGCTTTGATCTTGCGTCTCAGGCCCAGTACTTC
D: -; length: 14; J: TRBJ2-7; size: -; V: TRBV2; CDR3: CASRAGTDSYEQYF; DNA: TGTGCCAGCAGAGCCGGGACGGACTCCTACGAGCAGTACTTC
D: -; length: 14; J: TRBJ1-6; size: -; V: TRBV6-5; CDR3: CASSPRGGYSPLHF; DNA: TGTGCCAGCAGCCCCCGAGGCGGGTACTCACCCCTCCACTTT
D: -; length: 13; J: TRBJ2-3; size: few; V: TRBV5-1; CDR3: CASSLESTDTQYF; DNA: TGCGCCAGCAGCTTGGAGAGCACAGATACGCAGTATTTT
D: -; length: 13; J: TRBJ2-4; size: -; V: TRBV20-1; CDR3: CSARGINDGVPYF; DNA: TGCAGTGCTAGGGGTATCAACGATGGGGTCCCTTACTTC
D: -; length: 17; J: TRBJ1-4; size: -; V: TRBV4-3; CDR3: CASSPINILATNEKLFF; DNA: TGCGCCAGCAGCCCAATCAACATACTCGCCACTAATGAAAAACTGTTTTTT
D: -; length: 15; J: TRBJ2-3; size: -; V: TRBV12-3/TRBV12-4; CDR3: CASSLGLVSADTQYF; DNA: TGTGCCAGCAGTTTAGGCCTAGTATCCGCAGATACGCAGTATTTT
D: -; length: 13; J: TRBJ2-7; size: -; V: TRBV10-3; CDR3: CAIRGGATYEQYF; DNA: TGTGCCATCAGGGGTGGGGCCACCTACGAGCAGTACTTC
D: TRBD1; length: 14; J: TRBJ2-3; size: few; V: TRBV12-3/TRBV12-4; CDR3: CASSSTGITDTQYF; DNA: TGTGCCAGCAGTTCGACAGGGATCACAGATACGCAGTATTTT
D: TRBD1; length: 16; J: TRBJ2-1; size: -; V: TRBV6-5; CDR3: CASSFAFGTGDNEQFF; DNA: TGTGCCAGCAGTTTCGCTTTCGGGACAGGGGACAATGAGCAGTTCTTC
D: TRBD2; length: 17; J: TRBJ2-7; size: -; V: TRBV7-6; CDR3: CASSFRLAGRSSYEQYF; DNA: TGTGCCAGCAGCTTTAGACTAGCGGGAAGGAGCTCCTACGAGCAGTACTTC
D: -; length: 15; J: TRBJ2-6; size: -; V: TRBV20-1; CDR3: CSAREGGAGANVLTF; DNA: TGCAGTGCTAGAGAAGGCGGAGCTGGGGCCAACGTCCTGACTTTC
D: -; length: 14; J: TRBJ2-7; size: -; V: TRBV5-1; CDR3: CASSQDRASYEQYF; DNA: TGCGCCAGCAGCCAGGACAGAGCCTCCTACGAGCAGTACTTC